This T cell receptor (beta chain) was recorded in a study of CXCR3-negative and CXCR3-positive naive CD8 T cells. General study results and limits: TRB CDR3 hydrophobicity was greater in CXCR3-positive naive cells than in CXCR3-negative naive cells. Across naive subsets, surface CD5 expression was comparable, and TCR strength was inferred from properties of the TRB CDR3.

The CDR3 has 14 amino acids. Germline-derived CDR1 and CDR2 are SNHLY and FYNNEI. Considering frequency, this clonotype is medium-sized (0.01 to 0.1%). As yet, its antigen is unknown. UMI-tagged TRB cDNA libraries were built via 5' RACE. For each CDR3 protein, TCRdb gives one entry from its re-call of the 5' RACE reads, without DNA. The repertoire table contains over 5,500 distinct CDR3 sequences. The sequence derives from a human donor in good health. Some clones in this sample may be carry-over from other donors' samples. V is TRBV2 and J is TRBJ2-5; TCRdb returns TRBD1, unconfirmable since there is no DNA. Source material: naive CXCR3+ CD8+ T cells from blood. Subset noted: CD45RO-CCR7+CD27+CD95- naive CD8+ T cells expressing CXCR3 (TNR3+). The CDR3 sequence is CASSATGHKETQYF.